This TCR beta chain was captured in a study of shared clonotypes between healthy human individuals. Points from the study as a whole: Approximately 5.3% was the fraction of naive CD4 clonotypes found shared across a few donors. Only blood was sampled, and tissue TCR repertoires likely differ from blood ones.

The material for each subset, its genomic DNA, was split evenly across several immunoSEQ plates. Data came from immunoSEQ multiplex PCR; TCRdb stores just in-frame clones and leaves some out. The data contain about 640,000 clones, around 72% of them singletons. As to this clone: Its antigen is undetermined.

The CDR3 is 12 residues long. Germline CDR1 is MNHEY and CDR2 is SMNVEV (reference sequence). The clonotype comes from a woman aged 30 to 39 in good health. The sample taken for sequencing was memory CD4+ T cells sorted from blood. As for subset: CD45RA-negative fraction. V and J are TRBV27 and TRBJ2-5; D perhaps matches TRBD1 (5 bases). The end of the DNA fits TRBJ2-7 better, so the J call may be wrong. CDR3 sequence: CASNTPGREQYF. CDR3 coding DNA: TGTGCCAGCAACACGCCAGGGCGCGAGCAGTACTTC.